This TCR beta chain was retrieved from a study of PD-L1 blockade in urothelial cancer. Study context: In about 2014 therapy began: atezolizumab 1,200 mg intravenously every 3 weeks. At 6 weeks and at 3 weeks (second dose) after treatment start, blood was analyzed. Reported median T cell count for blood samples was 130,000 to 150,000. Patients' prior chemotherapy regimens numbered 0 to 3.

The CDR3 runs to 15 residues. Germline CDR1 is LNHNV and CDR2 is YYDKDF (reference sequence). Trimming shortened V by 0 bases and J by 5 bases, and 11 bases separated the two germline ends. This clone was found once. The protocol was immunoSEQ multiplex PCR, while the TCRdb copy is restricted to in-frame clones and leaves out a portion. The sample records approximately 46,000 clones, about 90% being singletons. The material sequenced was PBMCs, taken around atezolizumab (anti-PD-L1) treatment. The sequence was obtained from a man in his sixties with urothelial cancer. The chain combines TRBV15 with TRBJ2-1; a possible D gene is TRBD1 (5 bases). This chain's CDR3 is CATSRDGQGNNEQFF. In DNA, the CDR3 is TGTGCCACCAGCAGAGATGGTCAGGGAAACAATGAGCAGTTCTTC.